The 5 T cell receptor beta chains given below trace back to one sample, sequenced in a study of shared clonotypes between healthy human individuals. Generated by immunoSEQ multiplex PCR, the TCRdb table keeps only in-frame clones and is missing some. The data hold some 2.1 million clones, with roughly 94% observed a single time. Material: naive CD4+ T cells sorted from blood. The subset denotes: CD45RA+ positively selected. These receptors were collected from a man between 18 and 29 years old in good health.

This clone was detected only once. As DNA, the CDR3 is TGCGCCAGCAGCCAAGACAGTCCTACCTACAATGAGCAGTTCTTC. Translation: CASSQDSPTYNEQFF. V is TRBV5-1 and J is TRBJ2-1, with D possibly matching TRBD1 (5 bases). There are 15 residues in the CDR3. The V and J ends lost 4 bases and 2 bases respectively, with 13 bases between them. Germline V CDR1 and CDR2: SGHRS, YFSETQ.

In this sample, this clone turned up a few times. The genes are TRBV5-1 and TRBJ1-6, with TRBD1 identical over 8 bases. V gave up 4 bases and J gave up 6 bases; unmatched junction bases: 3. Germline lookup yields CDR1 SGHRS and CDR2 YFSETQ. This CDR3 comprises 14 residues. CDR3 DNA: TGCGCCAGCAGCCCCGACAGGGGTAATTCACCCCTCCACTTT. This codes for CASSPDRGNSPLHF.

Worth noting for this clone: Other nucleotide sequences from this sample produce the same CDR3. The rearrangement joins TRBV5-1 to TRBJ2-3, with 13 bases that match TRBD2. The CDR3 is made up of 16 amino acids. The V gene's germline CDR1 is SGHRS and CDR2 YFSETQ. V trimming: 4 bases; J trimming: 3 bases; junction bases outside the gene matches: 5. DNA of the CDR3: TGCGCCAGCAGCCCCAGACTAGCGGGAGGAACAGATACGCAGTATTTT. It encodes CASSPRLAGGTDTQYF.

This clone appeared a single time. This chain links TRBV11-2 with TRBJ2-3; D possibly corresponds to TRBD2 (5 bases). The CDR3 is 16 amino acids. Germline V CDR1 and CDR2: SGHAT, FQNNGV. Trimming shortened V by 3 bases and J by 5 bases, and 18 bases separated the two germline ends. The CDR3 loop reads CASSFSRVGAGDTQYF. CDR3 nucleotide sequence: TGTGCCAGCAGCTTCTCAAGAGTCGGTGCGGGAGATACGCAGTATTTT.

J is TRBJ1-6 and V is TRBV5-1; D gene unclear. The CDR3 is 15 amino acids. Trimming shortened V by 1 base and J by 10 bases, and 15 bases separated the two germline ends. Germline V gives CDR1 SGHRS, CDR2 YFSETQ. The CDR3 here is CASSLSRGKDSPLHF. The CDR3 DNA is TGCGCCAGCAGCTTGTCTCGGGGTAAGGACTCACCCCTCCACTTT.